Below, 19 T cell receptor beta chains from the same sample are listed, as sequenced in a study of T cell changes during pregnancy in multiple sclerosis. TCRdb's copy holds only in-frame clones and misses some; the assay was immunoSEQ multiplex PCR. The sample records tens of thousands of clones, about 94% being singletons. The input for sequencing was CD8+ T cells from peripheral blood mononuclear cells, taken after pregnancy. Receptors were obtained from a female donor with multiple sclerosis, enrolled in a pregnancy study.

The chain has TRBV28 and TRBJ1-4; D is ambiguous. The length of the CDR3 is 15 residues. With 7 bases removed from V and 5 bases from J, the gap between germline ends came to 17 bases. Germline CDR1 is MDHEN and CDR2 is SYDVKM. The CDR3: CASTPGAGLNEKLFF. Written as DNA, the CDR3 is TGTGCCAGCACTCCCGGCGCGGGGTTAAATGAAAAACTGTTTTTT.

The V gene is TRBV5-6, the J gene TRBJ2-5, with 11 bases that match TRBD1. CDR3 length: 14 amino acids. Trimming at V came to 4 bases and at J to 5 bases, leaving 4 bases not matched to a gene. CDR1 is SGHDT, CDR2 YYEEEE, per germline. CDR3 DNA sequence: TGTGCCAGCAGCCCGGGACAGGGGGTGGAGACCCAGTACTTC. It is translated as CASSPGQGVETQYF.

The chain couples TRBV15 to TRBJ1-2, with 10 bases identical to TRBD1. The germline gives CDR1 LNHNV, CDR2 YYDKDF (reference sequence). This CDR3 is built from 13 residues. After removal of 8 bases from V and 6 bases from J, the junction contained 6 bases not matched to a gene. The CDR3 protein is CATVETGGDGYTF. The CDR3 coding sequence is TGTGCCACCGTTGAGACAGGGGGCGATGGCTACACCTTC. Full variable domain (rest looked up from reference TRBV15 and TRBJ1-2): DAMVIQNPRYQVTQFGKPVTLSCSQTLNHNVMYWYQQKSSQAPKLLFHYYDKDFNNEADTPDNFQSRRPNTSFCFLDIRSPGLGDTAMYLCATVETGGDGYTFGSGTRLTVV.

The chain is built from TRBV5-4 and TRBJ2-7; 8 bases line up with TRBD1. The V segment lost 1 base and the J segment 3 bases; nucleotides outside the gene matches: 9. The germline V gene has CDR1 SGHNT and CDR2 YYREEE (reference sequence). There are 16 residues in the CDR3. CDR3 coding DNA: TGTGCCAGCAGCTTGACCGACAGGGGACGGCACTACGAGCAGTACTTC. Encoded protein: CASSLTDRGRHYEQYF.

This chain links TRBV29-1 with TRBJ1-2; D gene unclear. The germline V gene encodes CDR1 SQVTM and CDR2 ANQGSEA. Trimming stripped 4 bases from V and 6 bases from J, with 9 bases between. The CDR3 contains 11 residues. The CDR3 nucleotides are TGCAGCGTTGGTGAGCCAAATGGCTACACCTTC. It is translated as CSVGEPNGYTF.

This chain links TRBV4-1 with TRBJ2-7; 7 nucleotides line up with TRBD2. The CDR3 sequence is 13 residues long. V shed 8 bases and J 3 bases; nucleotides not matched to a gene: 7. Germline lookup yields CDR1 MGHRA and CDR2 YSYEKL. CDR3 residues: CASSAGEIYEQYF. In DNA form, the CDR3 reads TGCGCCAGCTCGGCGGGAGAAATCTACGAGCAGTACTTC.

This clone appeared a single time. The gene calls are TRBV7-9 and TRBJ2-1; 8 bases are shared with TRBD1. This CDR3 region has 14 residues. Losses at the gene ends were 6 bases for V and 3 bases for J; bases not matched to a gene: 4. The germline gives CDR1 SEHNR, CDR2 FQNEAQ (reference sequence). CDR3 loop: CASRTGVDYNEQFF. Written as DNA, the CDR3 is TGTGCCAGCAGGACAGGGGTTGACTACAATGAGCAGTTCTTC.

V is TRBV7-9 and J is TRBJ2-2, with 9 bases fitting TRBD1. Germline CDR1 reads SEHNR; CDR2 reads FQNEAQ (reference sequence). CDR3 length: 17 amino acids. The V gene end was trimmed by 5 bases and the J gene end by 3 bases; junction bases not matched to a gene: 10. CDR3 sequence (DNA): TGTGCCAGCAGCCCCCCCAAACAGGGGGCCCACACCGGGGAGCTGTTTTTT. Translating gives CASSPPKQGAHTGELFF.

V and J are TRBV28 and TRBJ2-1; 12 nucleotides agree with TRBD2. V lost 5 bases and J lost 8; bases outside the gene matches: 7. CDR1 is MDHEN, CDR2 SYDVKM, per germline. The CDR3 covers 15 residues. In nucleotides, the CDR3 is TGTGCCAGCAGTCTAGACCGACTAGCGGGAGATGAGCAGTTCTTC. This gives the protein CASSLDRLAGDEQFF.

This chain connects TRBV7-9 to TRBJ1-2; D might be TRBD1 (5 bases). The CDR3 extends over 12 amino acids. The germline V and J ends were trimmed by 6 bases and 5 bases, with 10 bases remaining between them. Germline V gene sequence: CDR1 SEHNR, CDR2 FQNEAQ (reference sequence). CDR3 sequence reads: CASRGLEYGYTF. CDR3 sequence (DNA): TGTGCCAGCAGGGGGCTGGAGTATGGCTACACCTTC.

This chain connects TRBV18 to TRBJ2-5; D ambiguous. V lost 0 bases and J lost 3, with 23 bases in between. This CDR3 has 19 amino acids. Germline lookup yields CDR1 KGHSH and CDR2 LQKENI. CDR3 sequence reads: CASSPPVQSRKEQKETQYF. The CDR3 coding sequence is TGTGCCAGCTCACCACCAGTTCAGTCGCGGAAAGAACAAAAAGAGACCCAGTACTTC.

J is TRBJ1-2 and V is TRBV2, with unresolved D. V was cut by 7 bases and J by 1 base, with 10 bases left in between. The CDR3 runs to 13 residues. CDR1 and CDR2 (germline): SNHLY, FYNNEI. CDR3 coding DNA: TGTGCCAGCATCGAGGGCCATAACTATGGCTACACCTTC. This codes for CASIEGHNYGYTF.

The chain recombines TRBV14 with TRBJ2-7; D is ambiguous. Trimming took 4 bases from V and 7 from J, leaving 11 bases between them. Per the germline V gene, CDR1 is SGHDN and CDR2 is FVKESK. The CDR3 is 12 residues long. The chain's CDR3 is CASSPGGLEQYF. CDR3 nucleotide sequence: TGTGCCAGCAGCCCTGGCGGTTTGGAGCAGTACTTC.

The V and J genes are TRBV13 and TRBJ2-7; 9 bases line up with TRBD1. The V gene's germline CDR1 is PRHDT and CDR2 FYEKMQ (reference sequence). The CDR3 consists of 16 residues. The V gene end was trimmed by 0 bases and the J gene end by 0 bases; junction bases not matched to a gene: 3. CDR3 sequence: CASSLGGTGSSYEQYF. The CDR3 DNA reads TGTGCCAGCAGCTTAGGAGGGACAGGGAGCTCCTACGAGCAGTACTTC.

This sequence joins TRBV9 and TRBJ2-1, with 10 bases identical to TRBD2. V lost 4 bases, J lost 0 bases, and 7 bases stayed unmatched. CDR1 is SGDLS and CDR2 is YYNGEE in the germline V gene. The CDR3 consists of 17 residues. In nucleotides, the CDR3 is TGTGCCAGCAGCTCGCGGACTAGCGGACTCTCCTACAATGAGCAGTTCTTC. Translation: CASSSRTSGLSYNEQFF.

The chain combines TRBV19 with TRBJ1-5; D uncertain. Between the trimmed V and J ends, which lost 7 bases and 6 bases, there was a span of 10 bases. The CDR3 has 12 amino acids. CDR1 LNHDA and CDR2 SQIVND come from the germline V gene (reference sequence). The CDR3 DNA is TGTGCCAGTACTCTCGCGGGTCAGCCCCAGCATTTT. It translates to CASTLAGQPQHF.

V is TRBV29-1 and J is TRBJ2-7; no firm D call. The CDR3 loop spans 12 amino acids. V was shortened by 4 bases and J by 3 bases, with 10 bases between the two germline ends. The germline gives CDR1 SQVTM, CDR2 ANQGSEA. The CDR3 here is CSVGLSSYEQYF. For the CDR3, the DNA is TGCAGCGTTGGACTTTCGAGCTACGAGCAGTACTTC.

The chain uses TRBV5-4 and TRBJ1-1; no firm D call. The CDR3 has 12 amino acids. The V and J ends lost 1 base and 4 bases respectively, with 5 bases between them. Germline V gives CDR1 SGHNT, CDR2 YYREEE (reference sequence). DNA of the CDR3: TGTGCCAGCAGCTTGACCGGCACTGAAGCTTTCTTT. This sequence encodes CASSLTGTEAFF.

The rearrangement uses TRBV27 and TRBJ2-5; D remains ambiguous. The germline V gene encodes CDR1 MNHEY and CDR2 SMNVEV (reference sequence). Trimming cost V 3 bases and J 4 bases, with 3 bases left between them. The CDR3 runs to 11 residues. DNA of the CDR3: TGTGCCAGCAGTTTTAGAGAGACCCAGTACTTC. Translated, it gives CASSFRETQYF.